The entry below describes one T cell receptor beta chain. The data belong to a study of blood T cell repertoires in COVID-19. Libraries were prepared by immunoSEQ multiplex PCR; TCRdb keeps only in-frame clonotypes and omits some of them. The sample lists some 200,000 clones, roughly 90% occurring once. The CDR3 runs 19 residues. The V segment lost 2 bases and the J segment 6 bases; nucleotides outside the gene matches: 17. CDR1 and CDR2 (germline): SGHAT, FQNNGV. Source material: peripheral blood. The genes are TRBV11-2 and TRBJ2-1; 9 positions agree with TRBD2. This clonotype originated in a man between 65 and 79 years old with acute or convalescent COVID-19. The CDR3 here is CASSLRASASGVRGNEQFF. The CDR3, as DNA: TGTGCCAGCAGCTTAAGGGCTTCGGCTAGCGGGGTCCGGGGCAATGAGCAGTTCTTC.